This T cell receptor (beta chain) was retrieved from a study of blood T cell repertoires in COVID-19. Study information: PBMCs, B-cell-depleted T cells, or T cells were the source of the cDNA or gDNA that made up the material.

Sequencing used immunoSEQ multiplex PCR; TCRdb keeps in-frame clones, though not all of them. The sample lists 150,000 to 250,000 clones, 87% seen once, with about 2.2% in the top ten. Unmatched junction bases numbered 2, after V lost 3 bases and J lost 0 bases. The CDR3 totals 15 residues. Germline V gene data show CDR1 as KGHSH and CDR2 as LQKENI. Participants spanned ages about 18 to 95 years and resided in about 25 US areas. Assignment of participants to cohorts was predicated upon participant-reported clinical history. Donors of Cohort 3 who recovered were those that had two negative PCRs, clearance, or symptom resolution.

The V gene is TRBV18, the J gene TRBJ1-2, with 9 bases aligning to TRBD1. What was sequenced was PBMCs or T cells enriched from blood (not recorded which). This receptor was obtained from a woman aged 25 to 39 who had recovered from COVID-19. CDR3 bases: TGTGCCAGCTCACCCGGGACAGGGTCTAACTATGGCTACACCTTC. Translated: CASSPGTGSNYGYTF.